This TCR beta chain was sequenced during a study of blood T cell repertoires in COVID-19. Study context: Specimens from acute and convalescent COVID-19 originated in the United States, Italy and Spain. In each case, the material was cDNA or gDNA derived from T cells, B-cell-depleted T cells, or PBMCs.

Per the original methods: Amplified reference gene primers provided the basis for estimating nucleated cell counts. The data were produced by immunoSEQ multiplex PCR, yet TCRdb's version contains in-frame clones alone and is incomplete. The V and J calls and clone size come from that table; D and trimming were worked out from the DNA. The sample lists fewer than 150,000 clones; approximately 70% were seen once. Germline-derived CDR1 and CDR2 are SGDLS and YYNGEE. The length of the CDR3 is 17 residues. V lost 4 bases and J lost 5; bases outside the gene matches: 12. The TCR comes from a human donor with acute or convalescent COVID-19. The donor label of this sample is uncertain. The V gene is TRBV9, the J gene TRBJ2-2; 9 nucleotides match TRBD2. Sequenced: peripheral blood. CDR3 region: CASSRSTSGGRTGELFF. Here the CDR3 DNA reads TGTGCCAGCAGCCGATCGACAAGCGGGGGGAGAACCGGGGAGCTGTTTTTT.